The following is a TCR beta chain sequence with its context. This entry comes from a study of T cell repertoires in cytomegalovirus infection. Each CDR3 protein is one row after TCRdb ran MiXCR on the reads. Of around 530,000 distinct CDR3 sequences in the sample, about 26% were seen once. This receptor was obtained from a human donor in good health (CMV status not recorded). Some clones in this sample may be carry-over from other donors' samples. The specimen sequenced was PBMCs.

CDR3 residues: CASSSLSGGGDSNQPQHF. CDR3 nucleotides: TGTGCCAGCAGTTCGTTGAGTGGGGGAGGGGATAGCAATCAGCCCCAGCATTTT. The rearrangement uses TRBV28 and TRBJ1-5; possibly TRBD1 for D (5 bases). The CDR3 spans 18 residues. Germline V lookup: CDR1 MDHEN, CDR2 SYDVKM. The V end lost 4 bases, the J end lost 0 bases, and 19 bases lay between the germline ends. The full variable domain, rest sourced from reference TRBV28 and TRBJ1-5, is DVKVTQSSRYLVKRTGEKVFLECVQDMDHENMFWYRQDPGLGLRLIYFSYDVKMKEKGDIPEGYSVSREKKERFSLILESASTNQTSMYLCASSSLSGGGDSNQPQHFGDGTRLSIL.